This T cell receptor (beta chain) derives from a study of blood T cell repertoires in COVID-19. Study overall: COVID-19 samples, acute and convalescent, were from the United States, Italy and Spain.

Profiled with immunoSEQ multiplex PCR; TCRdb holds only in-frame clones, not every one. The table shows some 280,000 clones, with over 80% occurring only once. Germline CDR1 and CDR2: SGDLS and YYNGEE. The CDR3 is 14 residues long. V was cut by 0 bases and J by 2 bases, with 9 bases left in between. The sequenced material came from peripheral blood. This chain uses TRBV9 with TRBJ2-7; D perhaps matches TRBD1 (5 bases). This TCR came from a woman between 45 and 60 years old with active or convalescent COVID-19. CDR3 amino acids: CASSVGSGPYEQYF. The CDR3 coding sequence is TGTGCCAGCAGCGTAGGGTCAGGGCCCTACGAGCAGTACTTC.